This T cell receptor beta chain was profiled in a study of shared clonotypes between healthy human individuals. Naivety among CD8 cells was defined by CD45RO negativity and positive CCR7 selection, thereby excluding terminally differentiated effector memory CD45RA+ cells. Adult donors, all healthy and HIV-negative, had no recent acute infections or vaccinations. All participating donors were Caucasian adults from Nashville, Tennessee. Study-wide results and caveats: Non-shared clonotypes displayed generation probabilities falling below those of clonotypes present in all four donors.

Regarding this clone: The antigen remains unidentified. Other DNA sequences of this sample code for an identical CDR3.

After removal of 0 bases from V and 1 base from J, the junction contained 0 bases not matched to a gene. The CDR3 has 14 amino acids. Germline CDR1 and CDR2: PRHDT and FYEKMQ (reference sequence). Replicate PCRs run on sorted subsets employed approximately 0.2 ug DNA, around 31,000 T cell genomes. This table comes from immunoSEQ multiplex PCR, and its TCRdb copy is limited to in-frame clones, with some not included. The sample has millions of clones, approximately 94% seen once. The specimen was naive CD8+ T cells sorted from blood. The chain combines TRBV13 with TRBJ2-7, with 7 bases fitting TRBD2. This clonotype was sampled from a man aged 18 to 29 in good health. CDR3 loop: CASSLGLASYEQYF. Written as DNA, the CDR3 is TGTGCCAGCAGCTTAGGACTAGCGTCCTACGAGCAGTACTTC.